The TCR beta chain under discussion was sequenced for a study of blood T cell repertoires in COVID-19 (dated by TCRdb to 2019 to 2021). About the study as a whole: Collaborator samples came from the United States, Italy and Spain and covered acute and convalescent phases of COVID-19. The material from the prospective study consisted of cDNA or gDNA derived from T cells, B-cell-depleted T cells, or PBMCs. The samples were drawn from the first 160 participants of the ongoing ImmuneRACE study and from 950 to 1,500 subjects provided by 6 global collaborators. The repertoires were released in a freely available public database meant as a resource for research on the immune response to SARS-CoV-2. Deeply sampled blood TCRbeta repertoires from subjects exposed to, actively infected with, or recovered from COVID-19 were included in the dataset. Nearly every sample came with metadata listing a de-identified subject ID, COVID-19 status, age in years and sex. HLA class I and class II types, where available, came from metadata supplied by the sample provider rather than from assay-based typing.

As concerns this clone: This receptor's antigen is unknown. The input lacks base qualities; no much larger clone sits a single base away.

The investigation overall reported the following: Clinical and demographic metadata were provided uncurated, with the amount varying by source and participant.

TCRbeta CDR3 regions were amplified from genomic DNA using the immunoSEQ Assay, a bias-controlled multiplex PCR. Concerning the study's data processing: The number of nucleated cells in each sample was estimated by amplification of reference gene primers within the assay. Sequence reads were collapsed and filtered to measure the absolute abundance of every unique TCRbeta CDR3 rearrangement. Productive Simpson clonality was computed per sample as the square root of Simpson's diversity index over productive rearrangements. Here the immuneACCESS table is served through TCRdb, limited to in-frame sequences with V and J called. Missing clones are a known gap in these copies; in checked studies unresolved V genes cover under half, and the rest lacks a known reason. For V, J and clone size, that table is used; D and trimming come from the DNA. For this sample the table gives 120,000 to 150,000 clones, of which 75% to 90% were detected only once. Of the sample, about 5% is held by the ten largest clones.

Collaborating institutions collected whole blood in K2EDTA tubes following their own protocols. For TCRbeta analysis, collaborators shipped samples in one of three forms: frozen whole blood, isolated PBMCs, or DNA extracted from either of those sample types. Spanning cysteine to phenylalanine, the CDR3 consists of 20 amino acids. CDR3 DNA only is kept here, 60 bases in frame from base 1. Looking up the germline V gene yields CDR1 SGHRS and CDR2 YFSETQ. From V the trimming removes 4 bases and from J it removes 3 bases, while the gene matches leave 21 bases of the junction unaccounted for. The sequence came from a human donor in a cohort sampled during active COVID-19. Rearrangement joined TRBV5-1 to TRBJ2-3; a stretch of 9 junction bases matches TRBD1. The sample comprised peripheral blood. The nucleotides are TGCGCCAGCAGCATGCTTCAAACAGGGGGCGAGATGGCGCGGACAGATACGCAGTATTTT. This is translated as CASSMLQTGGEMARTDTQYF. Extended through the reference TRBV5-1 and TRBJ2-3 proteins, this CDR3 yields the full variable domain: KAGVTQTPRYLIKTRGQQVTLSCSPISGHRSVSWYQQTPGQGLQFLFEYFSETQRNKGNFPGRFSGRQFSNSRSEMNVSTLELGDSALYLCASSMLQTGGEMARTDTQYFGPGTRLTVL.